The TCR beta chain described here comes from a study of T cells in localized non-small cell lung cancer (dated by TCRdb to the early 2020s). Looking at the study overall: Comparing tumors with uninvolved tumor-adjacent lungs, the study looked at the T cell repertoires of 236 patients with early-stage NSCLC. The cohort consisted of roughly 240 treatment-naive NSCLC patients whose localized lung tumors had been resected. Of the NSCLC patients, fewer than 150 were male and roughly 100 were female, and the mean age was approximately 64 years. General conclusions and limits of the study: Higher T cell density in blood was associated with longer overall survival, whereas higher clonality in adjacent lung was associated with shorter survival. Because multi-region sequencing of the tumors was not done, intratumor heterogeneity could not be ruled out. Because of the exploratory design, TCR variables were selected using unadjusted p-values without false-discovery rate correction. The highest T cell clonality was observed in uninvolved tumor-adjacent lung, where clonality exceeded that of tumor, suggesting that antigenic responses were more focused in uninvolved tumor-adjacent lung. A median of 57 of the top 100 tumor clones turned up in the paired uninvolved adjacent lung, and approximately 30 of those clones also ranked among the top 100 of that same adjacent lung.

Details on this clone: The specificity of this receptor is unknown. Base quality data are lacking; no much larger clone is found one base away.

At diagnosis, peripheral blood, uninvolved tumor-adjacent lung and tumor were collected and stored as a combination of fresh-frozen and FFPE material. For TCR repertoire profiling, the blood samples were analyzed as peripheral blood mononuclear cells. The CDR3 starts with the cysteine, ends with the phenylalanine, and has 16 residues. The retained sequence is limited to the CDR3, 48 bases, with the frame set at the first base. In the germline V gene (reference sequence), CDR1 corresponds to LNHDA and CDR2 to SQIVND. After removal of 2 bases from V and 5 bases from J, the junction retains 10 bases not matched to a gene. TCR beta CDR3 regions were sequenced from DNA using the immunoSEQ Assay. The authors' analysis ran thus. To compute T cell density, TCR beta template counts were normalized to usable DNA, which was estimated by amplifying housekeeping genes. Using the preseqR package, richness was estimated by extrapolating to 120,000 templates for tissue samples and 400,000 templates for PBMC samples. Clonality was taken to be one minus Pielou's evenness. To identify tissue-enriched TCRs, differential abundance testing was run on productive amino-acid clonotypes with a minimum total count of 5 and an alpha of 0.1. The Jaccard Index and the Morisita Overlap Index were used to quantify repertoire overlap between compartments. GLIPH grouped TCR beta CDR3s together with public tetramer-defined viral CDR3s, and a viral motif had to include at least three viral sequences and also show V-gene enrichment. The table was pulled from immuneACCESS by TCRdb, which kept in-frame rearrangements only. Such tables lose some clones; where checked, under half of the loss comes from unresolved V genes, and the rest has no known cause. That table supplies the V and J calls and clone size; D and trimming were determined from the DNA. This sample holds around 5,100 clones; 84% were observed only once. The ten biggest clones cover 60% of the sample.

This clonotype was obtained from a female donor older than 55 with stage II lung adenocarcinoma. Rearrangement joined TRBV19 to TRBJ1-2, with 8 middle bases fitting TRBD1. Sequences were derived from peripheral blood mononuclear cells, sampled before any cancer treatment. The CDR3 reads as follows: CASSIPTGVALYGYTF. The DNA reads TGTGCCAGTAGTATACCGACAGGGGTCGCCCTATATGGCTACACCTTC.